This is a list of T cell receptor beta chains from one sample in a study of CD8 T cells in ankylosing spondylitis. TCRdb re-called the 5' RACE reads through MiXCR, storing one row per CDR3 protein. The sample shows 84,000 or so distinct CDR3 sequences, approximately 30% of them seen only once. The sequencing sample was made of blood, either unsorted or a sorted T cell fraction (not recorded which). The receptors come from a male donor with ankylosing spondylitis or in good health (not recorded which). The CDR3 runs from the conserved cysteine through the conserved F or W. A D gene is named only where the DNA matches it firmly. Expanded clones get a size class; other rows say once, few or many, or leave the size out.

d_gene,abundance,j_gene,v_gene,CDR3nt,CDR3aa
TRBD1,NA,TRBJ2-7,TRBV5-1,TGCGCCAGCAGCTGGGACAGCTACGAGCAGTACTTC,CASSWDSYEQYF
NA,NA,TRBJ2-5,TRBV5-5,TGTGCCAGCAGCTTGTGGCAGGGAGGTGAGACCCAGTACTTC,CASSLWQGGETQYF
NA,NA,TRBJ2-1,TRBV11-2,TGTGCCAGCAGCTTAGATTCGGCGATACAGTTCTTC,CASSLDSAIQFF
TRBD2,few,TRBJ2-1,TRBV5-1,TGCGCCAGCTCCGGACTAGCGGGAAACTATGAGCAGTTCTTC,CASSGLAGNYEQFF
NA,NA,TRBJ2-1,TRBV6-2/TRBV6-3,TGTGCCAGCAGTTACTCGCCTCCCTCCCTAGCGACCTTAGGGTGGAATGAGCAGTTCTTC,CASSYSPPSLATLGWNEQFF
NA,NA,TRBJ2-1,TRBV7-3,TGTGCCAGCAGCTTAGCGGCGAGCTCCTACAATGAGCAGTTCTTC,CASSLAASSYNEQFF
NA,NA,TRBJ1-6,TRBV28,TGTGCCAGCGACTCAGGGTTGGGGTATGATTCACCCCTCCACTTT,CASDSGLGYDSPLHF
TRBD1,NA,TRBJ1-4,TRBV12-3/TRBV12-4,TGTGCCAGCAGTTTAAGACAGGGCGGTGAAAAACTGTTTTTT,CASSLRQGGEKLFF
NA,many,TRBJ2-1,TRBV7-2,TGTGCCAGCAGCTTACAGCCTAGCGCCGCCTACAATGAGCAGTTCTTC,CASSLQPSAAYNEQFF
NA,few,TRBJ2-3,TRBV5-1,TGCGCCAGCAGCGTGGACGGGACAGATACGCAGTATTTT,CASSVDGTDTQYF
TRBD1,NA,TRBJ1-1,TRBV6-1,TGTGCCAGCAGACACAGGGGGCTCTCCTTGAACACTGAAGCTTTCTTT,CASRHRGLSLNTEAFF
TRBD1,NA,TRBJ1-5,TRBV5-1,TGCGCCAGCAGCTTGGAGGACAGGGACAGCAATCAGCCCCAGCATTTT,CASSLEDRDSNQPQHF
NA,NA,TRBJ2-3,TRBV15,TGTGCCACCAGCAGAGAGCGACAGGACACAGATACGCAGTATTTT,CATSRERQDTDTQYF
TRBD1,many,TRBJ1-1,TRBV7-6,TGTGCCAGCAGCCCCCGGACAGGGGAGCTGAACACTGAAGCTTTCTTT,CASSPRTGELNTEAFF
TRBD2,few,TRBJ2-1,TRBV3-1,TGTGCCAGCAAGCGGGGGACTGGAGACAATGAGCAGTTCTTC,CASKRGTGDNEQFF
NA,few,TRBJ2-1,TRBV20-1,TGCAGTGCTAGCCCAATGGGGGGGCTGGTATGGAATGAGCAGTTCTTC,CSASPMGGLVWNEQFF
NA,NA,TRBJ1-5,TRBV18,TGTGCCAGCTCACCTACTAGGCAGGAAAATCAGCCCCAGCATTTT,CASSPTRQENQPQHF
NA,NA,TRBJ2-1,TRBV18,TGTGCCAGCTCACCGCCGTCAGGAGCGGGTGAGCAGTTCTTC,CASSPPSGAGEQFF
TRBD2,NA,TRBJ2-2,TRBV5-1,TGCGCCAGCAGCTCCGGGACTAGCGGGGCTTTGAACACCGGGGAGCTGTTTTTT,CASSSGTSGALNTGELFF
NA,few,TRBJ2-1,TRBV5-6,TGTGCCAGCAGCGATAGTCCCACGGGGAATGAGCAGTTCTTC,CASSDSPTGNEQFF
NA,NA,TRBJ1-1,TRBV5-1,TGCGCCAGCAGCATGGGACATTTGAACACTGAAGCTTTCTTT,CASSMGHLNTEAFF
NA,NA,TRBJ1-4,TRBV6-5,TGTGCCAGCAGGAGGAAGGGAAAACTGTTTTTT,CASRRKGKLFF
NA,NA,TRBJ2-7,TRBV29-1,TGCAGCGTTGCTCGAGGGTCCTACGAGCAGTACTTC,CSVARGSYEQYF
NA,many,TRBJ2-1,TRBV20-1,TGCAGTGCTAAGCCAGCGTGGGGAGAGCAGTTCTTC,CSAKPAWGEQFF
NA,few,TRBJ2-3,TRBV27,TGTGCCAGCTCAGAGCGGTCAGATACGCAGTATTTT,CASSERSDTQYF
NA,few,TRBJ1-6,TRBV7-9,TGTGCCAGCAGCTTGTTGGGAACAGGGATTTCACCCCTCCACTTT,CASSLLGTGISPLHF
NA,few,TRBJ1-4,TRBV20-1,TGCAGTGCTAGTTTGGGCCCCTCCCTCCTAAGTGAAAAACTGTTTTTT,CSASLGPSLLSEKLFF
NA,many,TRBJ2-3,TRBV7-8,TGTGCCAGCAGCCCTGACAGAGTCACAGATACGCAGTATTTT,CASSPDRVTDTQYF
TRBD1,NA,TRBJ1-2,TRBV10-2,TGCGCCAGCATGACAGGGGGCTATGGCTACACCTTC,CASMTGGYGYTF
NA,few,TRBJ1-5,TRBV12-3/TRBV12-4,TGTGCCAGCAGTTTAGTTAGCAATCAGCCCCAGCATTTT,CASSLVSNQPQHF
TRBD2,NA,TRBJ2-7,TRBV5-1,TGCGCCAGCAGCTCGGGGACTAGCGGGAGAAACGAGCAGTACTTC,CASSSGTSGRNEQYF
NA,few,TRBJ2-7,TRBV10-3,TGTGCCATCACCCCTGAACGGACAGACTACGAGCAGTACTTC,CAITPERTDYEQYF
NA,few,TRBJ2-5,TRBV12-3/TRBV12-4,TGTGCCAGCAGTTTTTCAGCCAGTAAAGAGACCCAGTACTTC,CASSFSASKETQYF
NA,many,TRBJ2-3,TRBV3-1,TGTGCCAGCAGCTTCTCTGGGGGTCTGACAGATACGCAGTATTTT,CASSFSGGLTDTQYF
TRBD1,few,TRBJ1-2,TRBV5-1,TGCGCCAGCAGCTCGGGACAGGGGGCGCCAGGTTATGGCTACACCTTC,CASSSGQGAPGYGYTF
NA,few,TRBJ1-2,TRBV12-3/TRBV12-4,TGTGCCAGCACATCCCAGGCGTCTCAATATGGCTACACCTTC,CASTSQASQYGYTF
TRBD1,NA,TRBJ1-3,TRBV5-1,TGCGCCAGCTCTACAGGGGTGGTTGGAAACACCATATATTTT,CASSTGVVGNTIYF
NA,NA,TRBJ2-5,TRBV7-9,TGTGCCAGCAGCTTACTTGCCAGCCAAGAGACCCAGTACTTC,CASSLLASQETQYF
NA,NA,TRBJ1-1,TRBV5-1,TGCGCCAGCAGCTTGGACCGGCGCCGCGCTTTCTTT,CASSLDRRRAFF
NA,NA,TRBJ2-3,TRBV20-1,TGCAGTGCTAATGGTCGGGGGGCCTCAGATACGCAGTATTTT,CSANGRGASDTQYF
NA,NA,TRBJ1-1,TRBV5-1,TGCGCCAGCAGCCCGCGACTTTACAGGGACACTGAAGCTTTCTTT,CASSPRLYRDTEAFF
TRBD1,NA,TRBJ2-3,TRBV29-1,TGCAGCGTTGCGGACAGGGTCGATACGCAGTATTTT,CSVADRVDTQYF
NA,NA,TRBJ1-1,TRBV5-1,TGCGCCAGCAGCTTGGATTCAGGGTGGGGAGTCGAAGCTTTCTTT,CASSLDSGWGVEAFF
NA,few,TRBJ2-2,TRBV6-5,TGTGCCAGCAGTTATGACAGAGACACCGGGGAGCTGTTTTTT,CASSYDRDTGELFF
NA,NA,TRBJ1-1,TRBV19,TGTGCCAGTAGTATCCTAACGAGGAACACTGAAGCTTTCTTT,CASSILTRNTEAFF
NA,NA,TRBJ1-3,TRBV5-1,TGCGCCAGCAGACCTGCCGGGACGGAAGGAAACACCATATATTTT,CASRPAGTEGNTIYF
TRBD2,many,TRBJ2-5,TRBV12-3/TRBV12-4,TGTGCCAGCAGTTATACTAGCGGGGGCCCCACTCGGGAGACCCAGTACTTC,CASSYTSGGPTRETQYF
NA,many,TRBJ2-1,TRBV5-1,TGCGCCAGCGGGTTTGGGAGCCCAGGAAGAAATGAGCAGTTCTTC,CASGFGSPGRNEQFF
TRBD1,few,TRBJ1-3,TRBV7-2,TGTGCCAGCAGCTTATCGGGGGCGTCCTATTCACCGGAGGGACAGGGAAGTAACACCATATATTTT,CASSLSGASYSPEGQGSNTIYF
NA,many,TRBJ1-2,TRBV20-1,TGCAGTGCTAGTGCCAGCTATGGCTACACCTTC,CSASASYGYTF
NA,many,TRBJ2-2,TRBV5-1,TGCGCCAGCAGCTTTTCCAGCTTTAACACCGGGGAGCTGTTTTTT,CASSFSSFNTGELFF
NA,NA,TRBJ1-3,TRBV6-5,TGTGCCTCCTGCCTGGGGAACACCATATATTTT,CASCLGNTIYF
NA,few,TRBJ1-1,TRBV4-1,TGCGCCAGCAGCCAAGTCTGGACAGTTGGTACTGAAGCTTTCTTT,CASSQVWTVGTEAFF
NA,few,TRBJ1-1,TRBV10-3,TGTGCCATCAGTTTTGGAGGGAACACTGAAGCTTTCTTT,CAISFGGNTEAFF